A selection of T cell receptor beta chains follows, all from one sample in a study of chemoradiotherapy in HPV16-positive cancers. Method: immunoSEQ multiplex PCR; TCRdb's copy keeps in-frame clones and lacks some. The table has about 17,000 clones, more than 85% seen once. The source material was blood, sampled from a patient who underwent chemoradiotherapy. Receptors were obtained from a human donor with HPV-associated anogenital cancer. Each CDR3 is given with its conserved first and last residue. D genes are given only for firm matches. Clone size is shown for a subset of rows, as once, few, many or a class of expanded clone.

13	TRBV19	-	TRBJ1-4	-	TGTGCCAGTAGCGGGGGTTGGAATGAAAAACTGTTTTTT	CASSGGWNEKLFF
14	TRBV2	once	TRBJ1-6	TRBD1	TGTGCCAGCAGTGAGGGACAGGAGGGATCACCCCTCCACTTT	CASSEGQEGSPLHF
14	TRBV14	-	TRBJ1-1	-	TGTGCCAGCAGCCAAGAGGCAGGGATCGGTGAAGCTTTCTTT	CASSQEAGIGEAFF
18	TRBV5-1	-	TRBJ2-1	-	TGCGCCAGCAGCTTGGTTTTCAGGGTAAGATCATCGTACAATGAGCAGTTCTTC	CASSLVFRVRSSYNEQFF
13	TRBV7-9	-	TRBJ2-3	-	TGTGCCAGCAGCCCCCACAGCACAGATACGCAGTATTTT	CASSPHSTDTQYF
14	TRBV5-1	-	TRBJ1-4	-	TGCGCCAGCAGCTCGGACAGCCCAAATGAAAAACTGTTTTTT	CASSSDSPNEKLFF
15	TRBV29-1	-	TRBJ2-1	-	TGCAGCGTAGACCCTTTTGGTAGCGGAGGGAATGAGCAGTTCTTC	CSVDPFGSGGNEQFF
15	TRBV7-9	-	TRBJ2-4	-	TGTGCCAGCAGCCTAGGAGACGCAGCCAAAAACATTCAGTACTTC	CASSLGDAAKNIQYF
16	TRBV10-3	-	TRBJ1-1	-	TGTGCCACCAAATACGGGACAAGGGGTGAAGGCACTGAAGCTTTCTTT	CATKYGTRGEGTEAFF
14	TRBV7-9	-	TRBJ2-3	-	TGTGCCAGCAGCTTAGAGAGGGGGTCAGATACGCAGTATTTT	CASSLERGSDTQYF
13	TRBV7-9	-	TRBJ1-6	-	TGTGCCAGCAGCTTAACGGATAATTCACCCCTCCACTTT	CASSLTDNSPLHF
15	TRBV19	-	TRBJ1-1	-	TGTGCCAGTACCCCCCTACAGGGAATGAACACTGAAGCTTTCTTT	CASTPLQGMNTEAFF
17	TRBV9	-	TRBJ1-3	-	TGTGCCAGCAGCGTAGCTTCGGGGAAGTCCTCTGGAAACACCATATATTTT	CASSVASGKSSGNTIYF
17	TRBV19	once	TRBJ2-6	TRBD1	TGTGCCAGTAGTATCCGACAGGGTAGGACTGGGGCCAACGTCCTGACTTTC	CASSIRQGRTGANVLTF
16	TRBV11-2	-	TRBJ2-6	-	TGTGCCAGCAGCGACGCCAGGGTCTCTGGGGCCAACGTCCTGACTTTC	CASSDARVSGANVLTF
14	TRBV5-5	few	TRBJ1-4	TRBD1	TGTGCCAGCAGCGCGGTCGGACAGGGTGAAAAACTGTTTTTT	CASSAVGQGEKLFF
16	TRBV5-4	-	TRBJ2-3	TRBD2	TGTGCCACTGAGCCACCAACTAGCGGCCTTGTTCGCACGCAGTATTTT	CATEPPTSGLVRTQYF
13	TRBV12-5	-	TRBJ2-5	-	TGTGCTAGTGGTCTCGGGGTCCAAGAGACCCAGTACTTC	CASGLGVQETQYF
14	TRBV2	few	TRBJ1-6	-	TGTGCCAGCAGTGTTCCGCAGGGGTATTCACCCCTCCACTTT	CASSVPQGYSPLHF
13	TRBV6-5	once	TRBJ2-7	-	TGTGCCAGCAGCCCCGCCGGGAACTACGAGCAGTACTTC	CASSPAGNYEQYF
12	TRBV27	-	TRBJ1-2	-	TGTGCCAGCAGTTCAGGGGCCTATGGCTACACCTTC	CASSSGAYGYTF
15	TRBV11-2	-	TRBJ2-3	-	TGTGCCAGCAGCTTAGCGGGGGGCTCCACAGATACGCAGTATTTT	CASSLAGGSTDTQYF
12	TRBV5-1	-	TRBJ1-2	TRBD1	TGCGCCAGCAGCCCAGACAGGGATGGCTACACCTTC	CASSPDRDGYTF
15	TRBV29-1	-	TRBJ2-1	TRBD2	TGCAGCGTGATTCATCGGGGGGGCCTGTCCAATGAGCAGTTCTTC	CSVIHRGGLSNEQFF
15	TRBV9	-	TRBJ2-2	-	TGTGCCAGCAGCGGGACTGGCGCAAACACCGGGGAGCTGTTTTTT	CASSGTGANTGELFF
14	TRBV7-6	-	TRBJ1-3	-	TGTGCCAGCAGCTTAGAGTTGCGTACGGGCACCATATATTTT	CASSLELRTGTIYF
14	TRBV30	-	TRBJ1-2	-	TGTGCCTGGACCCCGCAGGCAGGGGTCGGTGGCTACACCTTC	CAWTPQAGVGGYTF
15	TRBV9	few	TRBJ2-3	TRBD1	TGTGCCAGCAGCCCGACAGGGTTAAGCACAGATACGCAGTATTTT	CASSPTGLSTDTQYF
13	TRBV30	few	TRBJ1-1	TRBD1	TGTGCCTGGAGTATAACAGGGGGAACTGAAGCTTTCTTT	CAWSITGGTEAFF
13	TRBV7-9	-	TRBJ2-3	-	TGTGCCAGCAGCTTATCCGGGACCGGTACGCAGTATTTT	CASSLSGTGTQYF
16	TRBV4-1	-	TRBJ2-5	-	TGCGCCAGCAGCCAAGATGGCACAGGCAACCAAGAGACCCAGTACTTC	CASSQDGTGNQETQYF
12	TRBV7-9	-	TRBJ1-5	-	TGTGCCAGCAGCTCTCAGAATCAGCCCCAGCATTTT	CASSSQNQPQHF
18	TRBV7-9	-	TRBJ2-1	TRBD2	TGTGCCAGCAGCTTACCTCTGAATACGGGGGGGGCTTACAATGAGCAGTTCTTC	CASSLPLNTGGAYNEQFF
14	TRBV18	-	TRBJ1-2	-	TGTGCCAGCTCACCAGACTCCGGGAACTATGGCTACACCTTC	CASSPDSGNYGYTF
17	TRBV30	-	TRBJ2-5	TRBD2	TGTGCCTGGAGTCCTCTAGGGGCTAGCGGGGGACCAGAGACCCAGTACTTC	CAWSPLGASGGPETQYF
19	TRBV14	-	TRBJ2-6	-	TGTGCCAGCAGCCCAACTTGGGGGACGGACTTCTCTGGGGCCAACGTCCTGACTTTC	CASSPTWGTDFSGANVLTF
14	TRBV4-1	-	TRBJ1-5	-	TGCGCCAGCAGCCAAGTGGGCAGCAATCAGCCCCAGCATTTT	CASSQVGSNQPQHF
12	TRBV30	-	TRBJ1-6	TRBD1	TGTGCCTGGAGGGACAGGAATTCACCCCTCCACTTT	CAWRDRNSPLHF
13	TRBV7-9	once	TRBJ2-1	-	TGTGCCAGCAGCCCGCGTCTAGAATATGAGCAGTTCTTC	CASSPRLEYEQFF
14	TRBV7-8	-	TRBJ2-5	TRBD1	TGTGCCAGCAGCTTGGTAGGACAGGCAGAGACCCAGTACTTC	CASSLVGQAETQYF
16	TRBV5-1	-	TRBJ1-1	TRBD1	TGCGCCAGCAGCGTATTTCAGACAGGGTTGAACACTGAAGCTTTCTTT	CASSVFQTGLNTEAFF